Listed here are 28 T cell receptor delta chains from one sample, sequenced in a study of gamma-delta T cells after stem cell transplantation. TCRdb used CATT to re-call clones from the RT-PCR reads. The sample has roughly 1,200 delta-chain clones, more than 5.5% seen once. The source material was gamma-delta T cells. These receptors came from a human donor. It is not recorded whose cells these are; they may come from a transplant donor.

This clone was recorded a few times. This could be a read error, since a much larger clone is one nucleotide away. The same CDR3 is also encoded by other DNA sequences in this sample. The chain carries TRDV2 and TRDJ1, with 10 bases identical to TRDD3. This CDR3 is 17 amino acids long. Germline assignment: CDR1 GEAIGNYY and CDR2 EKD. In DNA form, the CDR3 reads TGTGCCTGCGACAGCCTGGTGGGGGATACTACCGGCGATAAACTCATCTTT. Protein sequence: CACDSLVGDTTGDKLIF.

Comments on this clone: The protein in TCRdb stems from a much larger clone and differs at residue 6 from this DNA's translation, likely a read error; here the protein is translated from the DNA. The chain couples TRDV2 to TRDJ1, with 8 bases identical to TRDD3. The CDR3 is made up of 17 amino acids. CDR1 and CDR2 from the germline V gene are GEAIGNYY and EKD. Trimming took 0 bases from V and 0 from J; bases not matched to a gene: 8. DNA for the CDR3: TGTGCCTGTGACACCATCTGGGGGAACGAGTACACCGATAAACTCATCTTT. Residues: CACDTIWGNEYTDKLIF.

This clone appeared a few times. This likely reflects a read error, since a far larger clone is one base away. Other DNA sequences within the sample encode an identical CDR3. V gene TRDV2 combines with J gene TRDJ1, with 10 positions matching TRDD3. The germline V gene has CDR1 GEAIGNYY and CDR2 EKD. The CDR3 is 17 amino acids. CDR3 loop: CACDTMATGGSTDKLIF. CDR3 nucleotide sequence: TGTGCCTGCGACACCATGGCAACTGGGGGATCCACCGATAAACTCATCTTT.

This clone was recorded a few times. A read error is likely here: a far larger clone is one base away. J is TRDJ1 and V is TRDV2; 11 bases align to TRDD3. The CDR3 is 20 residues long. Germline V gene lookup returns CDR1 GEAIGNYY and CDR2 EKD. The CDR3 DNA follows: TGTGCCTGTGGCACCGTCTCCTACCGTTCTACTGGGGGATATGACGATAAACTCATCTTT. It specifies CACGTVSYRSTGGYDDKLIF.

Regarding this clone: TCRdb's entry gives the protein of a much larger clone, which mismatches this DNA's translation at residue 9, likely from a read error; the protein reported here is translated from the DNA. J is TRDJ1 and V is TRDV2; 7 positions agree with TRDD3. Germline CDR1 is GEAIGNYY and CDR2 is EKD. The CDR3 runs 17 residues. Trimming cost V 2 bases and J 0 bases; bases outside gene matches: 11. CDR3 DNA sequence: TGTGCCTGTGACATACTGGGGAGAGTAGAGGACACCGATAAACTCATCTTT. Translation: CACDILGRVEDTDKLIF.

In regard to this clone: TCRdb's protein, taken from a much larger clone, differs from this DNA's translation at residue 13, likely owing to a read error; the protein displayed comes from the DNA. V is TRDV2 and J is TRDJ1; 10 bases agree with TRDD3. Germline CDR1 GEAIGNYY, CDR2 EKD. This CDR3 region has 16 residues. CDR3 sequence: CACDSLLGDHHDELIF. CDR3 in DNA: TGTGCCTGTGACTCCTTACTGGGGGATCATCACGATGAACTCATCTTT.

In this sample, this clone turned up a few times. Given a far larger clone just one base away, this is likely a sequencing read error. The sample carries other DNA sequences with the same CDR3. The chain has TRDV2 and TRDJ1, with 9 bases matching TRDD3. The CDR3 contains 19 residues. The V segment lost 0 bases and the J segment 8 bases; nucleotides outside the gene matches: 21. CDR1 GEAIGNYY and CDR2 EKD come from the germline V gene. CDR3 in DNA: TGTGCCTGTGACACCCTCGGCGCACTGGGGGACTCCCTCGCAGTAAAACTCATCTTT. As protein: CACDTLGALGDSLAVKLIF.

This clone was seen more than once but under ten times. It is likely a read error: a sequence one base away is far more abundant. This same CDR3 is encoded by further DNA sequences in the sample. The J gene is TRDJ1, the V gene TRDV2, with D possibly TRDD3 on 5 matching bases. This CDR3 contains 19 residues. Trimming cost V 0 bases and J 8 bases, with 30 bases left between them. Germline assignment: CDR1 GEAIGNYY and CDR2 EKD. CDR3 region: CACDTLGALGDSLAVKLIF. The CDR3 DNA is TGTGCCTGTGACACCCTCGGGGCACTAGGGGACTCCCTCGCAGTAAAACTCATCTTT.

There are a few counts of this clone. TCRdb lists the protein of a much larger clone for this DNA, which differs at residue 11, so this is likely a read error; the protein given here is translated from the DNA itself. The V and J genes are TRDV2 and TRDJ1; D is ambiguous. The germline V gene has CDR1 GEAIGNYY and CDR2 EKD. Trimming removed 0 bases from V and 1 base from J, with 17 bases in between. The CDR3 sequence is 17 residues long. Written as DNA, the CDR3 is TGTGCCTGTGACACCATAGAAGGCGGGACGCGCACCGATAAACTCATCTTT. Residues: CACDTIEGGTRTDKLIF.

This CDR3 is CACDTVWGIRVKGISKLIF. DNA of the CDR3: TGTGCCTGTGACACCGTCTGGGGGATACGCGTAAAAGGGATCAGTAAACTCATCTTT. J is TRDJ1 and V is TRDV2; 12 bases match TRDD3. Germline-derived CDR1 and CDR2 are GEAIGNYY and EKD. The CDR3 runs 19 residues. Trimming removed 0 bases from V and 7 bases from J; junction bases left unmatched: 17.

This clone has just a few counts. Given a far larger clone just one base away, this is likely a sequencing read error. The chain has TRDV2 and TRDJ1, with 9 positions matching TRDD3. CDR1 and CDR2 (germline): GEAIGNYY, EKD. The CDR3 runs to 17 residues. DNA of the CDR3: TGTGCCCGTGACACCTTAAGAAAGCTGGGGGATGAGGGTGAACTCATCTTT. Protein: CARDTLRKLGDEGELIF.

This clone showed up just a few times. It differs at one base from a far larger clone, so likely a read error. This same CDR3 is encoded by further DNA sequences in the sample. This chain connects TRDV2 to TRDJ1, with D possibly matching TRDD3 (6 bases). Germline V gives CDR1 GEAIGNYY, CDR2 EKD. V was clipped by 3 bases and J by 2 bases, with 21 bases between them. The CDR3 is 17 amino acids. For the CDR3, the DNA is TGTGCCTGTGACTCGCTACTGGGTGATAGACGGACCGATAAACTCATCTTT. Residues: CACDSLLGDRRTDKLIF.

This clone is categorized as medium-sized. A read error likely explains this, since a far larger clone differs by one base. The chain's CDR3 is CALGERLRGHSKLIF. CDR3 DNA: TGTGCTCTTGGGGAACGCCTACGCGGACACTCGAAACTCATCTTT. The gene calls are TRDV1 and TRDJ1; TRDD2 might be the D (5 bases). Trimming removed 1 base from V and 8 bases from J, with 17 bases in between. The CDR3 has 15 residues. Germline CDR1 and CDR2: TSWWSYY and QGS.

Turning to this clone: This DNA translates differently at residue 5 from the TCRdb protein, which is that of a much larger clone; a read error is likely, and the protein shown is the DNA's own translation. The chain uses TRDV2 and TRDJ3; tentative D call: TRDD3 (5 bases). Deletions cut 3 bases from V and 0 bases from J, with 20 bases between. The CDR3 extends over 20 amino acids. Germline V CDR1 and CDR2: GEAIGNYY, EKD. The CDR3 coding sequence is TGTGCCTGTGACGCGGTCAAGGGGGGTGTAAGCTCCTGGGACACCCGACAGATGTTTTTC. It codes for CACDAVKGGVSSWDTRQMFF.

This clone is medium-sized by share. This may be a read error: a much more frequent sequence differs by one nucleotide. The chain carries TRDV2 and TRDJ1; 10 positions match TRDD3. From germline, CDR1 is GEAIGNYY and CDR2 EKD. With V trimmed by 3 bases and J by 11 bases, 17 bases remained unmatched. This CDR3 contains 16 residues. The DNA for the CDR3 is TGTGCCTGTGACTCAGCCTTCCCCGGTACTGGGGGATGTCTCATCTTT. Protein: CACDSAFPGTGGCLIF.

To note about this clone: Given a far larger clone just one base away, this is likely a sequencing read error. The sample has other DNA sequences that encode this CDR3 too. The chain is built from TRDV2 and TRDJ2, with 9 nucleotides matching TRDD3. There are 18 residues in the CDR3. Germline CDR1 is GEAIGNYY and CDR2 is EKD. The CDR3 loop reads CACDKMGAGDTVTAQLFF. DNA of the CDR3: TGTGCCTGTGACAAAATGGGTGCTGGGGATACGGTGACAGCGCAACTCTTCTTT.

As to this clone: Translating this DNA gives a protein that differs at residue 12 from the TCRdb one, which belongs to a much larger clone; a read error is likely, and the protein shown is this translation. The chain recombines TRDV1 with TRDJ1, with D unresolved. This CDR3 spans 16 amino acids. Germline CDR1 is TSWWSYY and CDR2 is QGS. CDR3 DNA sequence: TGTGCTCTTGGGCCCCAGGCGCTATTTCACACCTATAAACTCATCTTT. Translated: CALGPQALFHTYKLIF.

This clone was counted between two and nine times. The protein recorded in TCRdb matches a much larger clone and deviates from this DNA's translation at residue 3, suggesting a read error; the protein here is obtained by translating the DNA. The V gene is TRDV2, the J gene TRDJ3; 13 nucleotides line up with TRDD3. The CDR3 has 19 amino acids. Per germline, CDR1 GEAIGNYY and CDR2 EKD. CDR3 coding DNA: TGTGCCCGTGACAAACTGGGGGATACGGGATCCTGGGACACCCGACAGATGTTTTTC. Translated, it gives CARDKLGDTGSWDTRQMFF.

This clone was seen a handful of times. Different DNA sequences within this sample yield the same CDR3. The gene calls are TRDV2 and TRDJ1; TRDD3 matches at 8 bases. CDR3 length: 15 amino acids. Per the germline V gene, CDR1 is GEAIGNYY and CDR2 is EKD. The trim removed 6 bases at V and 4 bases at J, leaving 12 bases unmatched. CDR3 protein: CACIRLGATIDKLIF. CDR3 coding DNA: TGTGCCTGTATTCGACTGGGGGCTACAATCGATAAACTCATCTTT.

This clone was seen only a few times. The protein TCRdb lists belongs to a much larger clone and differs from this DNA's translation at residue 8, which points to a read error; the protein shown is made from the DNA. CDR3 bases: TGTGCTCTTGGGGCATTCCTACCGGGGCCTACGGATAAACTCATCTTT. As protein: CALGAFLPGPTDKLIF. The chain has TRDV1 and TRDJ1; TRDD2 agrees at 7 bases. The J segment lost 5 bases and the V segment lost 4 bases, leaving 13 bases of the junction unmatched. CDR3 length: 16 residues. Germline assignment: CDR1 TSWWSYY and CDR2 QGS.

This clone was recorded a few times. This probably arose from a read error, given a far larger clone one base away. Other DNA sequences of this sample code for an identical CDR3. The J gene is TRDJ1, the V gene TRDV2; TRDD3 might be the D (6 bases). The CDR3 loop spans 16 amino acids. The V and J ends lost 3 bases and 0 bases respectively, with 16 bases between them. CDR1 and CDR2 (germline): GEAIGNYY, EKD. CDR3 sequence reads: CACDPLGDSYTDKLIF. In DNA, the CDR3 is TGTGCCTGTGACCCACTGGGAGACTCGTACACCGATAAACTCATCTTT.

As for this clone: It is likely a read error: a sequence one base away is far more abundant. The same CDR3 arises from other DNA sequences in this sample as well. The gene calls are TRDV2 and TRDJ1; D may be TRDD3 (5 bases). In germline, CDR1 is GEAIGNYY, CDR2 EKD. The CDR3 contains 12 residues. The V and J ends lost 1 base and 3 bases respectively, with 5 bases between them. CDR3 nucleotide sequence: TGTGCCTGTGACACTGGGGCCGATAAACTCATCTTT. Protein product: CACDTGADKLIF.

In its sample, this clone is large. The chain recombines TRDV2 with TRDJ1, with 10 nucleotides matching TRDD3. The germline CDR1 and CDR2 sequences are GEAIGNYY and EKD. V lost 3 bases to trimming and J lost 2 bases; unmatched junction nucleotides: 8. CDR3 size: 16 residues. CDR3 residues: CACDEMGDTITDKLIF. Here the CDR3 DNA reads TGTGCCTGTGACGAGATGGGGGATACCATTACCGATAAACTCATCTTT.

The sample holds a few counts of this clone. A read error is likely here: a far larger clone is one base away. Other DNA sequences of this sample code for an identical CDR3. This chain links TRDV2 with TRDJ1, with 8 bases matching TRDD3. The CDR3 spans 20 residues. The V gene's germline CDR1 is GEAIGNYY and CDR2 EKD. The V segment lost 4 bases and the J segment 0 bases; nucleotides outside the gene matches: 21. CDR3 DNA: TGTGCCTGTGAACATCTTCTTACTGGGGGGTACGCTAGGTACACCGATAAACTCATCTTT. It codes for CACEHLLTGGYARYTDKLIF.

The chain recombines TRDV2 with TRDJ1; 13 nucleotides align to TRDD3. Germline V gene data show CDR1 as GEAIGNYY and CDR2 as EKD. The CDR3 spans 18 residues. The V segment lost 3 bases and the J segment 0 bases; nucleotides outside the gene matches: 9. CDR3 nucleotides: TGTGCCTGTGACTCCGTACTGGGGGATACGGGGTACACCGATAAACTCATCTTT. Translating gives CACDSVLGDTGYTDKLIF.

This clone was picked up a small number of times. The gene calls are TRDV2 and TRDJ1; D possibly corresponds to TRDD3 (6 bases). Germline CDR1 reads GEAIGNYY; CDR2 reads EKD. The ends were cut back, 3 bases at V and 4 bases at J, with 20 bases in the middle. The CDR3 is 16 residues long. In DNA, the CDR3 is TGTGCCTGTGACTCATTGGGGGCTACTGTGCTCGATAAACTCATCTTT. It yields the protein CACDSLGATVLDKLIF.

This clone turned up a few times. The chain has TRDV2 and TRDJ1; 9 bases align to TRDD3. The CDR3 spans 16 residues. CDR1 and CDR2 from the germline V gene are GEAIGNYY and EKD. J lost 6 bases, V lost 3 bases, and 13 bases had no gene match. The CDR3 spells CACDSLSTGGLNKLIF. Here the CDR3 DNA reads TGTGCCTGTGACTCTCTGTCAACTGGGGGACTGAATAAACTCATCTTT.

This clone was observed a handful of times. The V gene is TRDV2, the J gene TRDJ1; no reliable D call. Germline-derived CDR1 and CDR2 are GEAIGNYY and EKD. V lost 0 bases and J 2 bases, leaving 12 bases between the germline ends. The CDR3 runs to 15 residues. CDR3 DNA: TGTGCCTGTGACACCGCGGCCACAAGGACCGATAAACTCATCTTT. Its protein is CACDTAATRTDKLIF.